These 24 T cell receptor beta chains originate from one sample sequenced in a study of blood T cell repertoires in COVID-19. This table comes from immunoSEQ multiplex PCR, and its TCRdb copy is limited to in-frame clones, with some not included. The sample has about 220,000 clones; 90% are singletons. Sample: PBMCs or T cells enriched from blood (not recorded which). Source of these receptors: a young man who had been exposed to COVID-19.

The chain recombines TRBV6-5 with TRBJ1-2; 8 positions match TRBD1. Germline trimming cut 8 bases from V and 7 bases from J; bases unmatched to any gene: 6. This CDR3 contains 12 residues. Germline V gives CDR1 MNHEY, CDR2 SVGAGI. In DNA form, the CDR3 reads TGTGCCAGCGGACAGGGCTCTAGTGGCTACACCTTC. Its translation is CASGQGSSGYTF.

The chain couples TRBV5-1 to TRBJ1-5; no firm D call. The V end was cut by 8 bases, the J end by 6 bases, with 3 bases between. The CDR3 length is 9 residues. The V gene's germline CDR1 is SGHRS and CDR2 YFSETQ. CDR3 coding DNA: TGCGCCAGGAGTCAGCCCCAGCATTTT. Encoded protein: CARSQPQHF. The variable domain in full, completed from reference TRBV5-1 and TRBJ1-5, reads KAGVTQTPRYLIKTRGQQVTLSCSPISGHRSVSWYQQTPGQGLQFLFEYFSETQRNKGNFPGRFSGRQFSNSRSEMNVSTLELGDSALYLCARSQPQHFGDGTRLSIL.

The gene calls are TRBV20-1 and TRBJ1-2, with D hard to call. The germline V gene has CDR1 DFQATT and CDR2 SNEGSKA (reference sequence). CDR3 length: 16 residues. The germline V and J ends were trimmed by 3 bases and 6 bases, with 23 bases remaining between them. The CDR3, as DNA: TGCAGTGCTAGTTATGCCAGTGCGGCCGTGTGGAATGGCTACACCTTC. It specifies CSASYASAAVWNGYTF.

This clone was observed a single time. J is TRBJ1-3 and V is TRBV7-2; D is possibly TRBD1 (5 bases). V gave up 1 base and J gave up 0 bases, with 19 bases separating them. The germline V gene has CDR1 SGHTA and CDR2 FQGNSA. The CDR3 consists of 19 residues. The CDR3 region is CASSLVSAGPISSGNTIYF. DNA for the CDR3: TGTGCCAGCAGCTTAGTCTCCGCGGGACCGATCTCCTCTGGAAACACCATATATTTT.

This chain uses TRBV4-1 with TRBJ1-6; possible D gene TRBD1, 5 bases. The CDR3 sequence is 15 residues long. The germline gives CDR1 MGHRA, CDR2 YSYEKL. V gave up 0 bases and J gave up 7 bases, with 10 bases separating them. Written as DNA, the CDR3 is TGCGCCAGCAGCCAAGATCGGCAGGGAAATTCACCCCTCCACTTT. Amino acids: CASSQDRQGNSPLHF.

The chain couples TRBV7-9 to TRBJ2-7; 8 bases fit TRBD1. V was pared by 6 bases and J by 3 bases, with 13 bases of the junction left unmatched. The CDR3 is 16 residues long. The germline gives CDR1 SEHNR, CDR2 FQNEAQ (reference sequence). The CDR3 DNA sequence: TGTGCCAGCAGTTTCCTGCGACAGGGGAAAGACTACGAGCAGTACTTC. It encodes CASSFLRQGKDYEQYF.

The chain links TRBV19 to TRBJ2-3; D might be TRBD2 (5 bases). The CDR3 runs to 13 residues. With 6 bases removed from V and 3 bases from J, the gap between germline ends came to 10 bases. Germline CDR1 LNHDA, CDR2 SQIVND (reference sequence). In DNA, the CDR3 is TGTGCCAGTAGGGGGAGAGGGACAGATACGCAGTATTTT. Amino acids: CASRGRGTDTQYF.

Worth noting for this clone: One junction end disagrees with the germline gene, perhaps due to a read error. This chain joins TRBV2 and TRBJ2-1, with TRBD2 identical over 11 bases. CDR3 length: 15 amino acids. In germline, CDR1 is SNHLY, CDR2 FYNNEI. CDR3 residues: CATSSGTSGYNEQFF. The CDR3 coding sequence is TGTGCCACCAGTTCCGGGACTAGCGGCTACAATGAGCAGTTCTTC.

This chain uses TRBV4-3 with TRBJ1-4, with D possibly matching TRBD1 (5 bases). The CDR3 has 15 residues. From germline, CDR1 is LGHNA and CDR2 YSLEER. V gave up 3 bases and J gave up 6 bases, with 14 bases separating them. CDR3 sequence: CASSHYRTDDEKLFF. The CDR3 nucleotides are TGCGCCAGCAGCCACTACAGGACCGACGATGAAAAACTGTTTTTT.

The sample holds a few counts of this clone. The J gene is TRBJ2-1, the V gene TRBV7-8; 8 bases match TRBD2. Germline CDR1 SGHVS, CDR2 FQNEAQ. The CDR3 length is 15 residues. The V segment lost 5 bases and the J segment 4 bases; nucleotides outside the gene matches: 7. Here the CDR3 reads CASSPGGASYNEQFF. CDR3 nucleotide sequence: TGTGCCAGCAGCCCCGGGGGGGCCTCTTACAATGAGCAGTTCTTC.

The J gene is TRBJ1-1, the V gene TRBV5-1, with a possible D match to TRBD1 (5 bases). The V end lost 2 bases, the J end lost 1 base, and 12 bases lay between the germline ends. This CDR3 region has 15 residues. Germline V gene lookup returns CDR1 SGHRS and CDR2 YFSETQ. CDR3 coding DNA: TGCGCCAGCAGCTTCCACGGGACTCAGAACACTGAAGCTTTCTTT. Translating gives CASSFHGTQNTEAFF. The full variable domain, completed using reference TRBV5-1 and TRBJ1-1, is KAGVTQTPRYLIKTRGQQVTLSCSPISGHRSVSWYQQTPGQGLQFLFEYFSETQRNKGNFPGRFSGRQFSNSRSEMNVSTLELGDSALYLCASSFHGTQNTEAFFGQGTRLTVV.

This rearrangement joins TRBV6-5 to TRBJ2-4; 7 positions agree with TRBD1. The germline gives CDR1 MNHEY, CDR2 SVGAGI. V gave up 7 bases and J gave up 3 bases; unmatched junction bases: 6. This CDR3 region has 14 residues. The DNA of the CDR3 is TGTGCCAGCAACTCAGGGGGTGGCAAAAACATTCAGTACTTC. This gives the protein CASNSGGGKNIQYF.

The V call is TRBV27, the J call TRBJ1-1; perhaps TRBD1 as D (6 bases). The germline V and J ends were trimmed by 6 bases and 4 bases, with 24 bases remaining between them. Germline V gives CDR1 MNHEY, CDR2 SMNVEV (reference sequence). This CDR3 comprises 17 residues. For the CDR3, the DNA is TGTGCCAGCAGCTTACAAAACAGGGTAGATTTGAGCACTGAAGCTTTCTTT. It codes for CASSLQNRVDLSTEAFF.

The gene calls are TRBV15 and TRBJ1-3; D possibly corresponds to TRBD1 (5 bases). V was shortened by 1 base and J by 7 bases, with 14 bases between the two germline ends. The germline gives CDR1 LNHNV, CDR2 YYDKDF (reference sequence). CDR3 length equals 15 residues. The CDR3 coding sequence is TGTGCCACCAGCAGAGCAGGGTTATTCGGGAACACCATATATTTT. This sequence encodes CATSRAGLFGNTIYF.

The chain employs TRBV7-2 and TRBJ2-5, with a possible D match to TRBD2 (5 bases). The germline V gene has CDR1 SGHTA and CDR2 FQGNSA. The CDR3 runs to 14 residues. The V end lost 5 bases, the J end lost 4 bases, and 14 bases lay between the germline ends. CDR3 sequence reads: CASSATWRLETQYF. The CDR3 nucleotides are TGTGCCAGCAGCGCCACCTGGAGGCTAGAGACCCAGTACTTC.

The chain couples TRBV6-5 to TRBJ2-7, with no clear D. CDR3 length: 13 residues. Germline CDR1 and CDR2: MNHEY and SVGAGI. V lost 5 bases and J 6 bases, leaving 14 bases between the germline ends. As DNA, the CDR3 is TGTGCCAGCAGTAGATCTCAGGAAAGCGAGCAGTACTTC. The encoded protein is CASSRSQESEQYF.

The CDR3, as DNA: TGCGCCAGCAGCCAACGACAAGCGAACACCGGGGAGCTGTTTTTT. It yields the protein CASSQRQANTGELFF. The chain recombines TRBV4-1 with TRBJ2-2; D remains unclear. The CDR3 contains 15 residues. Germline CDR1 MGHRA, CDR2 YSYEKL. V lost 2 bases to trimming and J lost 0 bases, with 7 bases between them.

The CDR3 spells CASSQGPGYEQFF. CDR3 coding DNA: TGCGCCAGCAGCCAAGGCCCGGGGTACGAGCAGTTCTTC. This chain uses TRBV4-3 with TRBJ2-1; possibly TRBD2 for D (5 bases). V lost 1 base, J lost 10 bases, and 11 bases lay in between. Germline V CDR1 and CDR2: LGHNA, YSLEER. The CDR3 is made up of 13 amino acids.

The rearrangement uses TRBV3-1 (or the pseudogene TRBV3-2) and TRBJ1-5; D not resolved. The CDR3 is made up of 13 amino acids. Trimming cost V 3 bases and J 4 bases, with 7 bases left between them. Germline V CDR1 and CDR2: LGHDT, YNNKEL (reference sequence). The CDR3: CASSHRGNQPQHF. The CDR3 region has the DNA TGTGCCAGCAGCCACAGAGGGAATCAGCCCCAGCATTTT.

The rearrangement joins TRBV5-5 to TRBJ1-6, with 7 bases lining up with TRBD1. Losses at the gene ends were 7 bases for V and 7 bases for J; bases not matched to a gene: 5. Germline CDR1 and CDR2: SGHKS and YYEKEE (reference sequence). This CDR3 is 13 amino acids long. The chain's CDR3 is CASGGTANSPLHF. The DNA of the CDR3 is TGTGCCAGCGGTGGGACAGCAAATTCACCCCTCCACTTT. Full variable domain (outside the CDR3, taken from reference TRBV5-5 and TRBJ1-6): DAGVTQSPTHLIKTRGQQVTLRCSPISGHKSVSWYQQVLGQGPQFIFQYYEKEERGRGNFPDRFSARQFPNYSSELNVNALLLGDSALYLCASGGTANSPLHFGNGTRLTVT.

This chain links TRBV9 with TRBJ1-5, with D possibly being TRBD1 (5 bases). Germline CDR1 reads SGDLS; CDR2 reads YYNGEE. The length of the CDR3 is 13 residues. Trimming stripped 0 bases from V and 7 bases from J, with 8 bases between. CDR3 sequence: CASSVDWGQPQHF. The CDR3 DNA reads TGTGCCAGCAGCGTAGATTGGGGCCAGCCCCAGCATTTT.

Here the CDR3 DNA reads TGTGCCAGCAGCTTAGATCAGCCAGGGGGATACGAGCAGTACTTC. Protein sequence: CASSLDQPGGYEQYF. The rearrangement uses TRBV11-2 and TRBJ2-7; TRBD1 agrees at 7 bases. V lost 0 bases and J lost 4; bases outside the gene matches: 6. Germline-derived CDR1 and CDR2 are SGHAT and FQNNGV. The CDR3 is made up of 15 amino acids.

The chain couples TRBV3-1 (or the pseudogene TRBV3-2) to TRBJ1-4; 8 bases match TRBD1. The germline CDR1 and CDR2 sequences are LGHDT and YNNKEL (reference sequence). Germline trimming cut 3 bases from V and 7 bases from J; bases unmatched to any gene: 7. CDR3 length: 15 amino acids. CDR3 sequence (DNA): TGTGCCAGCAGCCACTGGACAGGGCGGGGTGAAAAACTGTTTTTT. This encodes CASSHWTGRGEKLFF.

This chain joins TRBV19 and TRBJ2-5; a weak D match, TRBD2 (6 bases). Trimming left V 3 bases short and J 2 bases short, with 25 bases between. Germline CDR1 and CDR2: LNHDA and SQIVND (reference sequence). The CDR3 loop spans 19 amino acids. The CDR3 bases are TGTGCCAGTAGTATCGGACCGGTCGGGGGAATCAGGAGGCAAGAGACCCAGTACTTC. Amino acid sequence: CASSIGPVGGIRRQETQYF.